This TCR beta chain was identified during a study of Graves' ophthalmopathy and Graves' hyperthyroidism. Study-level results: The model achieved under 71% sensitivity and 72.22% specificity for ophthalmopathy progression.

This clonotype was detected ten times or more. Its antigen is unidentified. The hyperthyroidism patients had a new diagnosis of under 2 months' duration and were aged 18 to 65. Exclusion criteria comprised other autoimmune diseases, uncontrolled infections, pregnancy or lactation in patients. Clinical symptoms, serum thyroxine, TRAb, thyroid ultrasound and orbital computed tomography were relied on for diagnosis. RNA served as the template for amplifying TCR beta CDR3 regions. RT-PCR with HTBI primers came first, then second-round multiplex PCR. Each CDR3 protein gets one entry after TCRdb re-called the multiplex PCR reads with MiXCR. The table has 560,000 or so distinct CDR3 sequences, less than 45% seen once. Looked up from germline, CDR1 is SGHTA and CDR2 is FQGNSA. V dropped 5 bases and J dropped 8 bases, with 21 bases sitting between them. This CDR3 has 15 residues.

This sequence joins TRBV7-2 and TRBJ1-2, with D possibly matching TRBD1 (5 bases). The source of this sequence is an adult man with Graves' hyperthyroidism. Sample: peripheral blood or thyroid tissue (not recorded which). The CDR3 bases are TGTGCCAGCAGCGCGCCGGGACCCAGCAGTAGGGGCTACACCTTC. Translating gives CASSAPGPSSRGYTF. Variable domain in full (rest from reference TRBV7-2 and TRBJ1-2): GAGVSQSPSNKVTEKGKDVELRCDPISGHTALYWYRQSLGQGLEFLIYFQGNSAPDKSGLPSDRFSAERTGGSVSTLTIQRTQQEDSAVYLCASSAPGPSSRGYTFGSGTRLTVV.